This TCR beta chain was documented in a study of blood T cell repertoires in COVID-19. Study-level information: PBMCs, B-cell-depleted T cells, or T cells provided the cDNA or gDNA that made up the material.

Authors' methods: Estimates of nucleated cell counts were drawn from the amplification of reference gene primers. Clones were sequenced by immunoSEQ multiplex PCR, and TCRdb holds only the in-frame ones, with some missing. V, J and clone size were drawn from that table, and D and trimming were deduced from the DNA. The table shows about 53,000 clones, with around 87% occurring only once. V dropped 5 bases and J dropped 0 bases, with 20 bases sitting between them. The CDR3 consists of 19 residues. Germline CDR1 reads SEHNR; CDR2 reads FQNEAQ (reference sequence). The sequenced sample consisted of peripheral blood. The chain couples TRBV7-9 to TRBJ1-6, with D unclear. The sequence derives from a man aged 45-65 years with acute or convalescent COVID-19. In nucleotides, the CDR3 is TGTGCCAGCAGCCCCCCCATCGGGGAAAAGAGCTCCTATAATTCACCCCTCCACTTT. Amino acid sequence: CASSPPIGEKSSYNSPLHF. Combining the CDR3 with reference TRBV7-9 and TRBJ1-6 gives the whole variable domain DTGVSQNPRHKITKRGQNVTFRCDPISEHNRLYWYRQTLGQGPEFLTYFQNEAQLEKSRLLSDRFSAERPKGSFSTLEIQRTEQGDSAMYLCASSPPIGEKSSYNSPLHFGNGTRLTVT.